This T cell receptor (beta chain) was sequenced in a study of CD8 T cells in Susac syndrome. Roughly 0.45 to 1 ug RNA was reverse transcribed with random hexamers. In TCRdb, the immunoSEQ multiplex PCR reads were re-called with MiXCR into one record per CDR3 protein. The table has some 200,000 distinct CDR3 sequences, 85% to 95% seen once. Trimming removed 0 bases at V and 3 bases at J, with 5 bases between. Germline CDR1 is MGHRA and CDR2 is YSYEKL. This CDR3 region has 13 residues. The patients with Susac syndrome were individuals who fulfilled the recently defined diagnostic criteria for disease that was either definite or probable. Negative isolation was applied to CD8+ and CD4+ T cells, and FACS enrichment was applied to TEMRA cells.

Specimen: CD8+ T cells from PBMCs. This TCR derives from a human donor with Susac syndrome. The chain links TRBV4-1 to TRBJ1-1; D is uncertain. CDR3 DNA sequence: TGCGCCAGCAGCCAAGAACGTTACACTGAAGCTTTCTTT. This encodes CASSQERYTEAFF.